This T cell receptor (beta chain) was sequenced for a study of memory CD4+ T cells and cytomegalovirus serostatus. The sort gate was single viable CD3+CD4+CD8-CD45RO+ cells for memory CD4+ T cells. Profiled with immunoSEQ multiplex PCR; TCRdb holds only in-frame clones, not every one. The sample records about 92,000 clones, 80% being singletons. The CDR3 has 13 amino acids. J gave up 6 bases and V 4 bases, and 5 bases lay outside the gene matches. Looked up from germline, CDR1 is MNHNY and CDR2 is SVGAGI (reference sequence). The sequencing sample was made of memory CD4+ T cells from blood. This sequence joins TRBV6-6 and TRBJ1-2, with TRBD1 matching over 7 bases. This TCR derives from an adult in good health and CMV-seropositive. The CDR3 loop reads CASSSHGQDGYTF. CDR3 bases: TGTGCCAGCAGTTCCCACGGACAGGATGGCTACACCTTC.